These T cell receptor beta chains were read from a single sample in a study of blood T cell repertoires in COVID-19. TCRdb keeps only in-frame clones here, not all; method: immunoSEQ multiplex PCR. The sample consists of a few hundred thousand clones, about nine tenths of them appearing once. Sequences were obtained from PBMCs or T cells enriched from blood (not recorded which). These receptors originate from a woman in her 40s who had been exposed to COVID-19. Each CDR3 is given with its conserved first and last residue.

TRBV19	CASSIGQTGANVLTF
TRBV7-9	CASSAPGLAGGSTDTQYF
TRBV10-3	CATMARAGSGYNEQFF
TRBV2	CASSPGQGLYAAWRF
TRBV25-1	CASSKPSGYEQYF
TRBV24-1	CATSDPEAGGGTDTQYF
TRBV5-1	CASSSQGSYEQYF
TRBV27	CASSLEGRGRGEQYF
TRBV5-1	CASSLAGGPKQSSYNEQFF
TRBV7-2	CASSPADMNTEAFF
TRBV14	CASSPSGQYYGYTF
TRBV7-2	CASSGIAGGGRALNF
TRBV4-1	CASSSPAGEAEKLFF
TRBV6-5	CASRGPGQGASEQFF
TRBV11-2	CASSLRWTGLNTEAFF
TRBV29-1	CSVQSGRLADYEQYF
TRBV7-3	CASSLSARGDTQYF
TRBV2	CAREGDRGRNEQYF
TRBV19	CASSIHRGRLTDASYEQYF
TRBV5-1	CASSTRRGVDEQFF
TRBV10-3	CAISEPGHPNTEAFF
TRBV24-1	CATSDFRSAGGVSDTQYF
TRBV27	CASTLSGNRRSNEQFF
TRBV30	CAWSPNPGNGYTF
TRBV19	CASSTPGTQQPQHF
TRBV10-3	CAIRVQGPGAEAFF
TRBV18	CASSPDRQHYEQYF
TRBV9	CASSVDGLEANTQYF
TRBV7-2	CASSLAGMGYEQYF
TRBV7-9	CASSPTSGRSAETQYF
TRBV2	CASQDNSYGYTF
TRBV18	CASSRGQLNEKLFF
TRBV9	CASSGTGGSYEQYF
TRBV3-1/TRBV3-2	CASSPTGGKNTIYF
TRBV24-1	CATSAGRYYGYTF
TRBV5-5	CASRHGTGVTEAFF
TRBV30	CAWSVHETNGYTF
TRBV24-1	CATSDLEYGYTF
TRBV19	CASRFGQGMGTEAFF
TRBV5-6	CASSLRDRESYGYTF
TRBV30	CAWSVLAGPYNEQFF
TRBV18	CASSQTGQGDLGYTF
TRBV12-3/TRBV12-4	CASSFARTGGYTF
TRBV21-1	CASTGTETCSNFTGELFF
TRBV5-1	CASSSSGTGWNEQFF
TRBV29-1	CSVEGLAGRDPYEQYF
TRBV13	CASSLKVAGWDSSYNEQFF
TRBV7-2	CASSLATGGFGEAFF
TRBV7-2	CASSKKTGTEAFF
TRBV7-2	CASSLQVRQGGVEQYF
TRBV19	CASRIQGAPTGEQYF
TRBV30	CASQTEDTIYF
TRBV5-1	CASSLDLDSPLHF
TRBV30	CAWSNPRDKYF